This T cell receptor (beta chain) was recorded in a study of blood T cell repertoires in COVID-19. Trimming pared 6 bases from V and 1 base from J, leaving 12 bases between. CDR1 is SGHAT and CDR2 is FQNNGV in the germline V gene. The CDR3 is made up of 14 amino acids. The repertoire was sequenced with immunoSEQ multiplex PCR; TCRdb's copy has only in-frame clones and lacks some. Of around 100,000 clones listed, around 81% were seen once; the top ten hold around an eighth. This sequence joins TRBV11-2 and TRBJ1-1; D is perhaps TRBD1 (5 bases). The receptor was derived from a man between 45 and 60 years old with active or convalescent COVID-19. The sample comprised peripheral blood. DNA for the CDR3: TGTGCCAGCAGGAAGGTCGGGGGGAACACTGAAGCTTTCTTT. Protein: CASRKVGGNTEAFF.